The clone carrying this T cell receptor beta chain was detected only a few times. Clinical history as reported by participants underpinned cohort assignment. Original analysis: Estimation of nucleated cell counts relied on the amplification of reference gene primers. Data came from immunoSEQ multiplex PCR; TCRdb stores just in-frame clones and leaves some out. V, J and clone size are taken as reported in that table, and D and trimming were inferred from the DNA itself. The data show about 200,000 clones, 80% to 90% seen once. This sample is part of a study of blood T cell repertoires in COVID-19. Looking at the study overall: Acute and convalescent COVID-19 specimens originated in the United States, Italy and Spain. T cells, B-cell-depleted T cells, or PBMCs supplied cDNA or gDNA.

The germline CDR1 and CDR2 sequences are MNHEY and SMNVEV (reference sequence). Trimming pared 6 bases from V and 0 bases from J, leaving 11 bases between. CDR3 length: 14 residues. The origin of this receptor is a woman younger than 45 who had been exposed to COVID-19. The sequencing input was PBMCs or T cells enriched from blood (not recorded which). The V call is TRBV27, the J call TRBJ1-1; the D is unclear. CDR3 bases: TGTGCCAGCAGCCGGGGTATAATGAACACTGAAGCTTTCTTT. As protein: CASSRGIMNTEAFF.